This entry concerns a single T cell receptor beta chain. The antigen remains undetermined. The data stem from a study of post-analysis software for immune sequencing data. The V segment lost 1 base and the J segment 5 bases; nucleotides outside the gene matches: 4. The CDR3 contains 15 residues. Germline V gene lookup returns CDR1 MNHEY and CDR2 SVGAGI. Included in the TCR beta cDNA libraries were unique molecular identifiers. Each CDR3 protein is one row after TCRdb ran MiXCR on the PCR reads. In the table there are fewer than 850,000 distinct CDR3 sequences, under 60% of which are singletons. The study's findings and limits: Relative to controls, patients had about 5 TRBV segments at higher frequency, with TRBV5-6, TRBV5-1 and TRBV20-1 among these.

V gene TRBV6-5 combines with J gene TRBJ2-1; TRBD2 aligns across 8 bases. The sample consisted of blood. This clonotype originated in a girl aged 5-17 years with multiple sclerosis. CDR3 protein: CASSYFGSGNNEQFF. DNA of the CDR3: TGTGCCAGCAGTTACTTTGGTAGCGGGAACAATGAGCAGTTCTTC.